A selection of T cell receptor beta chains follows, all from one sample in a study of cytomegalovirus exposure and HLA in healthy donors. Clones were sequenced by immunoSEQ multiplex PCR, and TCRdb holds only the in-frame ones, with some missing. This table holds some 200,000 clones, roughly 80% found once. Sequenced material: PBMCs. These receptors all come from a man aged 35 to 55 in good health and CMV-seronegative. The CDR3 runs from the conserved cysteine through the conserved F or W. The D gene is left open where the match is weak. A clone size is listed for some rows: how often the clone was seen (once, few, many), or a class if it is expanded.

v_call,d_call,clone_size,j_call,cdr3_length,cdr3_nt,cdr3_aa
TRBV13,NA,NA,TRBJ1-4,14,TGTGCCAGCAGTGACGGGGTTCAACGGGGAAAACTGTTTTTT,CASSDGVQRGKLFF
TRBV7-2,NA,NA,TRBJ1-5,14,TGTGCCAGCAGCCCGGACAGAAGCAATCAGCCCCAGCATTTT,CASSPDRSNQPQHF
TRBV5-1,NA,once,TRBJ2-1,14,TGCGCCAGCAGCTGGTCGGACAGCTACAATGAGCAGTTCTTC,CASSWSDSYNEQFF
TRBV19,NA,NA,TRBJ1-5,17,TGTGCCAGTACCCAACGGGGGGGCCAGGGTGGGATTCAGCCCCAGCATTTT,CASTQRGGQGGIQPQHF
TRBV4-3,TRBD1,NA,TRBJ1-1,16,TGCGCCAGCAGCCCTTTTGGGACAGGATCAAAACTTGAAGCTTTCTTT,CASSPFGTGSKLEAFF
TRBV27,TRBD1,NA,TRBJ1-5,14,TGTGCCAGCAGTCCGGGACAGGGGAATCAGCCCCAGCATTTT,CASSPGQGNQPQHF
TRBV28,TRBD1,once,TRBJ1-3,13,TGTGCCAGCAGTGACAGGGCTGGAAACACCATATATTTT,CASSDRAGNTIYF
TRBV2,NA,NA,TRBJ1-1,13,TGTGCCAGCAGGGACAGAGAGATTAATGAAGCTTTCTTT,CASRDREINEAFF
TRBV28,TRBD1,NA,TRBJ1-1,15,TGTGCCAGCAGTTCATCGGACAGGGCTCGAACTGAAGCTTTCTTT,CASSSSDRARTEAFF
TRBV5-5,NA,NA,TRBJ1-5,14,TGTGCCAGCAGCTTTCAGATTAGCAATCAGCCCCAGCATTTT,CASSFQISNQPQHF
TRBV18,NA,NA,TRBJ2-5,13,TGTGCCAGCTCACCAAACGCAGAAGAGACCCAGTACTTC,CASSPNAEETQYF
TRBV2,TRBD1,NA,TRBJ2-5,16,TGTGCCAGCAGTGAAAGCAGGACAGGGGATGGGGAGACCCAGTACTTC,CASSESRTGDGETQYF
TRBV30,NA,few,TRBJ1-2,15,TGTGCCTGGAGTGTAAAAATGGGGAGTGCCTATGGCTACACCTTC,CAWSVKMGSAYGYTF
TRBV7-3,NA,NA,TRBJ1-1,13,TGTGCCAGCAGCGCCTCACAAAACACTGAAGCTTTCTTT,CASSASQNTEAFF
TRBV5-1,TRBD2,NA,TRBJ2-5,17,TGCGCCAGCAGCTTACTGGGTAGCGGGGGTGCGGGCGAGACCCAGTACTTC,CASSLLGSGGAGETQYF
TRBV28,NA,NA,TRBJ2-1,14,TGTGCCAGCAGTGGCCTTAGGGGAAGGAATGAGCAGTTCTTC,CASSGLRGRNEQFF
TRBV5-4,NA,NA,TRBJ1-1,13,TGTGCCAGCAGCCACGACAGGTTCACTGAAGCTTTCTTT,CASSHDRFTEAFF
TRBV18,NA,NA,TRBJ1-5,12,TGTGCCAGCTCACCGGGCACACAGCCCCAGCATTTT,CASSPGTQPQHF
TRBV10-3,NA,NA,TRBJ2-7,13,TGTGCCATCAGTGATCGACAGAAAGTAGGGCAGTACTTC,CAISDRQKVGQYF
TRBV6-1,NA,few,TRBJ2-2,14,TGTGCCAGCAGTGTGGAGGCCCCCAGAGGGGAGCTGTTTTTT,CASSVEAPRGELFF
TRBV7-9,NA,once,TRBJ2-5,15,TGTGCCAGCAGCTTAGCGGAGGTACAGCAAGAGACCCAGTACTTC,CASSLAEVQQETQYF
TRBV4-1,TRBD2,NA,TRBJ2-1,16,TGCGCCAGCAGCCAATCCGCTAGCGGGGGAGACAATGAGCAGTTCTTC,CASSQSASGGDNEQFF
TRBV5-1,NA,NA,TRBJ1-1,15,TGCGCCAGCAGCTTCATGAGATTCATGAACACTGAAGCTTTCTTT,CASSFMRFMNTEAFF
TRBV7-9,NA,NA,TRBJ1-1,11,TGTGCCAGCAGCTCGGGAACTGAAGCTTTCTTT,CASSSGTEAFF
TRBV2,NA,NA,TRBJ1-1,16,TGTGCCAGCAGCCCCTTACGCCGACAGGAGAACACTGAAGCTTTCTTT,CASSPLRRQENTEAFF
TRBV29-1,TRBD1,NA,TRBJ1-4,13,TGCAGCGTACAGGGGGCAACTAATGAAAAACTGTTTTTT,CSVQGATNEKLFF
TRBV11-3,NA,NA,TRBJ2-7,15,TGTGCCAGCAGCTCCTCCCCGGTCCCGACCTACGAGCAGTACTTC,CASSSSPVPTYEQYF
TRBV30,NA,NA,TRBJ2-1,17,TGTGCCTGGAGTGTACCCCACATGGGGCTAGCGTTTAATGAGCAGTTCTTC,CAWSVPHMGLAFNEQFF
TRBV6-1,TRBD1,NA,TRBJ2-3,15,TGTGCCAGCAGTGTCGGGACAGCTAGCACAGATACGCAGTATTTT,CASSVGTASTDTQYF
TRBV14,NA,NA,TRBJ2-3,12,TGTGCCAGCAGCCACATTAGAGATACGCAGTATTTT,CASSHIRDTQYF
TRBV2,NA,NA,TRBJ2-7,13,TGTGCCACCTTTGGACAGTGGTCCAACGAGCAGTACTTC,CATFGQWSNEQYF
TRBV28,NA,NA,TRBJ2-1,15,TGTGCCAGCAGAGAGCGGTGGAGCTCCTACAATGAGCAGTTCTTC,CASRERWSSYNEQFF
TRBV5-6,TRBD1,NA,TRBJ2-1,14,TGTGCCAGCCTAGGACAGGGGGCGACGAATGAGCAGTTCTTC,CASLGQGATNEQFF
TRBV18,TRBD1,NA,TRBJ1-2,14,TGTGCCAGCTCACCAGCGGACAGGGGGAATGGCTACACCTTC,CASSPADRGNGYTF
TRBV7-6,NA,NA,TRBJ1-1,13,TGTGCCAGCAGCCCGCCCGGGAACACTGAAGCTTTCTTT,CASSPPGNTEAFF
TRBV29-1,TRBD1,NA,TRBJ2-7,14,TGCAGCGTTGAAGATCGGGACAGGGGCGACGAGCAGTACTTC,CSVEDRDRGDEQYF
TRBV7-2,NA,NA,TRBJ1-2,13,TGTGCCAGCAGTTCCCCGGGGGGCGGTGGCTACACCTTC,CASSSPGGGGYTF
TRBV18,NA,NA,TRBJ2-2,15,TGTGCCAGCTCAAACAGGACAACTAACACCGGGGAGCTGTTTTTT,CASSNRTTNTGELFF
TRBV7-9,TRBD1,NA,TRBJ1-3,17,TGTGCCAGCAGCTCCATATGGGACAGGGGGCCTGGAAACACCATATATTTT,CASSSIWDRGPGNTIYF
TRBV4-1,NA,NA,TRBJ2-3,16,TGCGCCAGCAGCCAAGAGGGGCTTCCTAGCACAGATACGCAGTATTTT,CASSQEGLPSTDTQYF
TRBV5-4,NA,NA,TRBJ1-1,16,TGTGCCAGCAGCTCCTCCGAGCAAACAGGGAACACTGAAGCTTTCTTT,CASSSSEQTGNTEAFF
TRBV12-5,NA,NA,TRBJ2-3,12,TGTGCTAGTGGTTTGGACCGGAGGACGCAGTATTTT,CASGLDRRTQYF
TRBV14,NA,NA,TRBJ2-5,15,TGTGCCAGCAGCCGTCGGGGGAACTCTCAAGAGACCCAGTACTTC,CASSRRGNSQETQYF
TRBV2,TRBD1,NA,TRBJ2-1,15,TGTGCCAGCAGCAACCGGGACAGGACCTACAATGAGCAGTTCTTC,CASSNRDRTYNEQFF
TRBV27,TRBD1,NA,TRBJ2-1,16,TGTGCCAGCAGTTTCGACAGGGCGTCAACTTACAATGAGCAGTTCTTC,CASSFDRASTYNEQFF
TRBV7-2,TRBD1,NA,TRBJ2-7,13,TGTGCCAGCAGCTTCGACAGGGGGGACGAGCAGTACTTC,CASSFDRGDEQYF
TRBV29-1,NA,NA,TRBJ1-5,14,TGCAGCGTTATGAACAGGACCCCGGAACAGCCCCAGCATTTT,CSVMNRTPEQPQHF
TRBV7-3,NA,NA,TRBJ1-1,14,TGTGCCAGCAGCTTAGGCCCAGGGAACACTGAAGCTTTCTTT,CASSLGPGNTEAFF
TRBV7-9,TRBD1,NA,TRBJ2-5,15,TGTGCCAGCAGCGCCCGGGACAGGGGGCGGGAGACCCAGTACTTC,CASSARDRGRETQYF
TRBV28,NA,NA,TRBJ2-3,16,TGTGCCAGCGGTCTAGCGGGTCTTCTAGGGGGCGATACGCAGTATTTT,CASGLAGLLGGDTQYF
TRBV14,NA,NA,TRBJ1-1,13,TGTGCCAGCAGTGGCGGGGTGAACACTGAAGCTTTCTTT,CASSGGVNTEAFF
TRBV5-1,NA,NA,TRBJ2-2,15,TGCGCCAGCAGCTTGACATCTTGGAGAGGCGGGGAGCTGTTTTTT,CASSLTSWRGGELFF
TRBV7-9,NA,NA,TRBJ2-1,16,TGTGCCAGCAGCCCCGGGAAAGACCGCCACTACAATGAGCAGTTCTTC,CASSPGKDRHYNEQFF